This TCR beta chain stems from a study of CD8+CD57+ T cells in acquired aplastic anemia. About the study: The DNA of sorted CD4+ and CD8+ cells averaged 3.2 ug. Study findings and constraints: Patients and controls had CD8+ Simpson's diversity values that were not significantly distinct. The same twenty-nine CD8+ CDR3 sequences occurred in patients and in controls.

CD8+CD57+ cell expansion, shown by flow cytometry, had occurred in the patients selected for sequencing. No patient had been given any therapy when blood was sampled. Researchers used genomic DNA as the template to profile TCR beta VDJ and CDR3. TCRdb used MiXCR to reprocess the reads, holding one entry per CDR3 protein. The sample lists a few hundred thousand distinct CDR3 sequences, less than 85% occurring once. This clonotype was counted a few times. The antigen remains undetermined. The CDR3 is 15 residues long. The V gene lost 2 bases and the J gene lost 4 bases, with 14 bases spanning the gap. The V gene's germline CDR1 is MGHRA and CDR2 YSYEKL.

V is TRBV4-1 and J is TRBJ1-2, with D maybe TRBD1 (6 bases). The sequence came from a human donor with aplastic anemia. Sequences were obtained from sorted CD4+, CD8+, or CD8+CD57+ T cells (not recorded which) from PBMCs. The CDR3 bases are TGCGCCAGCAGCCAATCGAAACAGGGTGGCTATGGCTACACCTTC. This sequence encodes CASSQSKQGGYGYTF.